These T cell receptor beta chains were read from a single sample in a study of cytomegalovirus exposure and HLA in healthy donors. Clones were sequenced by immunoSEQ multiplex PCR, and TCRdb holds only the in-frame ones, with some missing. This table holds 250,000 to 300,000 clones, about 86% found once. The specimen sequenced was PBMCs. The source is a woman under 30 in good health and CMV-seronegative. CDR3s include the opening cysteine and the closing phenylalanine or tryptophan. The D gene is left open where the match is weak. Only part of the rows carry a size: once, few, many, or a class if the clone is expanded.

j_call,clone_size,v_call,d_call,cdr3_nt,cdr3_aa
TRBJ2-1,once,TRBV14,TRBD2,TGTGCCAGCAGCCAAGGACTAGCGGTCTACAATGAGCAGTTCTTC,CASSQGLAVYNEQFF
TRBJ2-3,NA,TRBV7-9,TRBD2,TGTGCCAGCAGGGACGGGGGGGCAGATACGCAGTATTTT,CASRDGGADTQYF
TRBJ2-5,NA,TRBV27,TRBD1,TGTGCCAGCAGTCGGGACAGGCAAGAGACCCAGTACTTC,CASSRDRQETQYF
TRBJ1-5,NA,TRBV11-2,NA,TGTGCCAGCAGCTTATACGGTCAGCCCCAGCATTTT,CASSLYGQPQHF
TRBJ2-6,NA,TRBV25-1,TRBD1,TGTGCCAGCAGCTTGAGTCCCGGGACAGGGACTGGGGCCAACGTCCTGACTTTC,CASSLSPGTGTGANVLTF
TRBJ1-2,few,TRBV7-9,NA,TGTGCCAGCAGCCAGGTCGGGAGTGGCTATGGCTACACCTTC,CASSQVGSGYGYTF
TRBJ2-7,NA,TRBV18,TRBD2,TGTGCCAGCTCATCTCGGACTAGCGGCTCCTACGAGCAGTACTTC,CASSSRTSGSYEQYF
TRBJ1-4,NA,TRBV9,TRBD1,TGTGCCAGCAGCGTAGATGGACAGGGGCGTGAAAAACTGTTTTTT,CASSVDGQGREKLFF
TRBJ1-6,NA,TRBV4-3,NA,TGCGCCAGCAGCCAAGTCGGTGGTGCAGGGTATTCACCCCTCCACTTT,CASSQVGGAGYSPLHF
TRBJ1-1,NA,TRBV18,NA,TGTGCCAGCTCACCACCTTTGGGGCGGACTGAAGCTTTCTTT,CASSPPLGRTEAFF
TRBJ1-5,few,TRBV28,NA,TGTGCCAGCACCGTTACCTCCGGGACATGGAGCAATCAGCCCCAGCATTTT,CASTVTSGTWSNQPQHF
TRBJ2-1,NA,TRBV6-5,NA,TGTGCCAGCCGAAGATCCACGGGGTACAATGAGCAGTTCTTC,CASRRSTGYNEQFF
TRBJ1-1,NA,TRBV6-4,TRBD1,TGTGCCAGCAGTGACTCCGGGGACAGCACTGAAGCTTTCTTT,CASSDSGDSTEAFF
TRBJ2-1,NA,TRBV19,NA,TGTGCCAGTAGTATAGGGAAGGCGGGTCTGGCCTACAATGAGCAGTTCTTC,CASSIGKAGLAYNEQFF
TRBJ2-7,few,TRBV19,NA,TGTGCCAGTAGCCACACCGGGAGATTATACGAGCAGTACTTC,CASSHTGRLYEQYF
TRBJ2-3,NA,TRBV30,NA,TGTGCCTGGAGTCGGGCGGGGGCCGGTACGCAGTATTTT,CAWSRAGAGTQYF
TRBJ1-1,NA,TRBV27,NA,TGTGCCAGCAGTTTAGCAGGCAATGAAGCTTTCTTT,CASSLAGNEAFF
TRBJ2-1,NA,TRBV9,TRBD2,TGTGCCAGCAGCAACCCTCCCGGACTAGCGGGAGCTCGGCCTACCTACAATGAGCAGTTCTTC,CASSNPPGLAGARPTYNEQFF
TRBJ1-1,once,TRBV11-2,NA,TGTGCCAGCAGTTACGGGTTGAACACTGAAGCTTTCTTT,CASSYGLNTEAFF
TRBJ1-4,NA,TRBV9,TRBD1,TGTGCCAGCAGCGTAGGTTTAGGACAGGGGGCGCAAAAACTGTTTTTT,CASSVGLGQGAQKLFF
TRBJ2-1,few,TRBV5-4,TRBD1,TGTGCCAGCAGCTTGGATTGGTCCGGGACAGCAAACTACAATGAGCAGTTCTTC,CASSLDWSGTANYNEQFF
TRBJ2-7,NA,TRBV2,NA,TGTGCCAGCAGTGAAACTAGCCTAGCCCTCTACGAGCAGTACTTC,CASSETSLALYEQYF
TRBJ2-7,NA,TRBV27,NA,TGTGCCAGCAGCCGGGTTCCCCCCTACGAGCAGTACTTC,CASSRVPPYEQYF
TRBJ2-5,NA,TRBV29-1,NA,TGCAGCGTGGCAAGCGACAGCCAAGAGACCCAGTACTTC,CSVASDSQETQYF